These 4 T cell receptor beta chains were sequenced from one sample in a study of cytomegalovirus exposure and HLA in healthy donors. In the PCR, 60 Vbeta and 13 Jbeta primers were used. Assay: immunoSEQ multiplex PCR; the TCRdb copy retains only in-frame clones and omits some. This table holds 60,000 or so clones. Specimen: PBMCs. Receptor source: a man between 45 and 60 years old in good health and CMV-seropositive.

The gene calls are TRBV19 and TRBJ1-5, with a tentative D call TRBD1 (6 bases). There are 16 residues in the CDR3. Trimming stripped 5 bases from V and 0 bases from J, with 14 bases between. The germline V gene encodes CDR1 LNHDA and CDR2 SQIVND (reference sequence). CDR3 amino acids: CASSPRTAYSNQPQHF. In nucleotides, the CDR3 is TGTGCCAGTAGTCCCAGGACAGCGTATAGCAATCAGCCCCAGCATTTT.

The rearrangement links TRBV29-1 to TRBJ1-2; D is possibly TRBD1 (5 bases). The germline V and J ends were trimmed by 7 bases and 6 bases, with 12 bases remaining between them. The CDR3 has 11 amino acids. The germline V gene encodes CDR1 SQVTM and CDR2 ANQGSEA. DNA for the CDR3: TGCAGCGGAAAGGGAGGGGATGGCTACACCTTC. It encodes CSGKGGDGYTF.

The chain carries TRBV25-1 and TRBJ2-3; D is possibly TRBD1 (5 bases). The CDR3 is 13 residues long. Trimming stripped 8 bases from V and 0 bases from J, with 9 bases between. Germline V gene lookup returns CDR1 MGHDK and CDR2 SYGVNS. CDR3 nucleotides: TGTGCCAGCGACAGTGGGAGCACAGATACGCAGTATTTT. Its translation is CASDSGSTDTQYF.

The rearrangement uses TRBV11-2 and TRBJ2-3; no definite D call. Germline assignment: CDR1 SGHAT and CDR2 FQNNGV. The CDR3 runs 14 residues. V gave up 4 bases and J gave up 5 bases, with 13 bases separating them. Here the CDR3 DNA reads TGTGCCAGCAGCTCTCCCCGCCTAGTAGATACGCAGTATTTT. Translating it yields CASSSPRLVDTQYF. Using reference TRBV11-2 and TRBJ2-3 for the parts outside the CDR3, the full variable domain is EAGVAQSPRYKIIEKRQSVAFWCNPISGHATLYWYQQILGQGPKLLIQFQNNGVVDDSQLPKDRFSAERLKGVDSTLKIQPAKLEDSAVYLCASSSPRLVDTQYFGPGTRLTVL.